One T cell receptor (beta chain) is described in this entry. The data derive from a study of blood T cell repertoires in COVID-19. In the authors' workflow: Reference gene primer amplification yielded estimated nucleated cell counts. The table came from immunoSEQ multiplex PCR; TCRdb's copy has only in-frame clones and leaves some out. V and J calls and clone size come straight from that table; D and trimming were deduced from the DNA. This sample has 70,000 to 100,000 clones, with about 88% found just once. The CDR3 is 18 residues long. Germline V gene data show CDR1 as KGHSH and CDR2 as LQKENI. The J segment lost 0 bases and the V segment lost 5 bases, leaving 9 bases of the junction unmatched.

The sample was peripheral blood. The V and J genes are TRBV18 and TRBJ2-1; 11 bases line up with TRBD2. The receptor comes from a woman of 80 years or more with acute or convalescent COVID-19. The CDR3 DNA sequence: TGTGCCAGCTCAGCCTCCCTAGCGGGGGGTAGCTCCTACAATGAGCAGTTCTTC. Protein product: CASSASLAGGSSYNEQFF. The entire variable domain, with the rest obtained from reference TRBV18 and TRBJ2-1, is as follows: NAGVMQNPRHLVRRRGQEARLRCSPMKGHSHVYWYRQLPEEGLKFMVYLQKENIIDESGMPKERFSAEFPKEGPSILRIQQVVRGDSAAYFCASSASLAGGSSYNEQFFGPGTRLTVL.